This T cell receptor beta chain comes out of a study of CD8+CD57+ T cells in acquired aplastic anemia. Germline loops: CDR1 SGHRS, CDR2 YFSETQ. J gave up 0 bases and V 5 bases, and 3 bases lay outside the gene matches. This CDR3 is 14 amino acids long. This clonotype was seen many times. For CDR3 and TCR beta VDJ profiling, genomic DNA was the template used. TCRdb called the reads again in MiXCR, with one record for every CDR3 protein. Counted here are under 350,000 distinct CDR3 sequences, 45% to 65% occurring once; the ten biggest clones make up roughly 1.3%. An expansion of CD8+CD57+ cells by flow cytometry had been shown in patients chosen for sequencing.

The chain recombines TRBV5-1 with TRBJ2-7; 9 bases are shared with TRBD2. The sequenced sample was sorted CD4+, CD8+, or CD8+CD57+ T cells (not recorded which) from PBMCs. The sequence derives from a human donor with aplastic anemia. CDR3 DNA sequence: TGCGCCAGCAGGGGCGGGAGGGACTCCTACGAGCAGTACTTC. It codes for CASRGGRDSYEQYF.